The 21 T cell receptor beta chains listed next were all sequenced from one sample in a study of PD-L1 blockade in urothelial cancer. TCRdb's table, derived via immunoSEQ multiplex PCR, lists solely in-frame clones and lacks some. In the table there are about 110,000 clones, about 85% of which are singletons. Specimen: PBMCs, collected around atezolizumab (anti-PD-L1) treatment. These receptors came from a man in his fifties or sixties with urothelial cancer.

The genes are TRBV11-2 and TRBJ2-1, with TRBD2 matching 15 bases. The V gene end was trimmed by 5 bases and the J gene end by 9 bases; junction bases not matched to a gene: 8. From germline, CDR1 is SGHAT and CDR2 FQNNGV. This CDR3 contains 16 residues. In nucleotides, the CDR3 is TGTGCCAGCAGCACCGGGACTAGCGGGGGGCGGGGTGAGCAGTTCTTC. Protein sequence: CASSTGTSGGRGEQFF.

V is TRBV21-1 and J is TRBJ2-1; the D call of TRBD1 is as the table states it, not checked on the DNA. TRBV21-1 is tagged as a pseudogene. CDR3 length: 15 amino acids. The CDR3 DNA is TGTGCCAGCAGCAAAGGACAAGGTCGACAGAATGAGCAGTTCTTC. Translating gives CASSKGQGRQNEQFF.

V gene TRBV6-4 combines with J gene TRBJ2-5, with D perhaps matching TRBD2 (6 bases). Germline CDR1 is MRHNA and CDR2 is SNTAGT. V was cut by 6 bases and J by 4 bases, with 12 bases left in between. The CDR3 length is 13 residues. The CDR3, as DNA: TGTGCCAGCAGCCTGACTAGAGGAGAGACCCAGTACTTC. Translation: CASSLTRGETQYF.

This CDR3 is CAISESSSIGSSYEQYF. CDR3 sequence (DNA): TGTGCCATCAGTGAGTCGAGTAGCATTGGGAGCTCCTACGAGCAGTACTTC. V usage is TRBV10-3 and J usage is TRBJ2-7, with D maybe TRBD2 (5 bases). The V end was cut by 0 bases, the J end by 0 bases, with 15 bases between. This CDR3 is built from 17 residues. Germline values: CDR1 ENHRY, CDR2 SYGVKD.

This clone has more than one count but fewer than ten. The chain employs TRBV19 and TRBJ2-5; 8 bases line up with TRBD2. Germline V gene data show CDR1 as LNHDA and CDR2 as SQIVND (reference sequence). With 4 bases clipped from V and 5 bases from J, the junction kept 9 bases outside the gene matches. The CDR3 sequence is 15 residues long. DNA of the CDR3: TGTGCCAGTAGTACCCAAAGCGGGAGAGGGGAGACCCAGTACTTC. Translated, it gives CASSTQSGRGETQYF.

The chain has TRBV28 and TRBJ2-7; the D is unclear. V lost 3 bases and J lost 3, with 3 bases in between. This CDR3 region has 11 residues. Germline V gene data show CDR1 as MDHEN and CDR2 as SYDVKM. The CDR3 is CASSFRYEQYF. The CDR3 DNA sequence: TGTGCCAGCAGTTTTCGCTACGAGCAGTACTTC.

This clone was recorded once. In nucleotides, the CDR3 is TGTGCCAGCAGCTTAAATGCGGGAGTGGGGAATGAGCAGTTCTTC. As protein: CASSLNAGVGNEQFF. This chain connects TRBV7-3 to TRBJ2-1, with TRBD2 matching over 7 bases. CDR3 size: 15 residues. V trimming: 1 base; J trimming: 7 bases; junction bases outside the gene matches: 7. The germline V gene encodes CDR1 SGHTA and CDR2 FQGTGA.

This clone was seen once. The V call is TRBV9, the J call TRBJ2-1; 14 nucleotides align to TRBD2. Germline V gene data show CDR1 as SGDLS and CDR2 as YYNGEE. The CDR3 covers 15 residues. The trim removed 3 bases at V and 9 bases at J, leaving 5 bases unmatched. CDR3 sequence (DNA): TGTGCCAGCAGCGAGGGACTAGCGGGAGAAATTGAGCAGTTCTTC. This codes for CASSEGLAGEIEQFF.

The chain employs TRBV6-5 and TRBJ2-2; a possible D gene is TRBD1 (5 bases). Germline-derived CDR1 and CDR2 are MNHEY and SVGAGI. V gave up 0 bases and J gave up 4 bases, with 6 bases separating them. The CDR3 totals 14 residues. The chain's CDR3 is CASSYSGLTGELFF. The CDR3 bases are TGTGCCAGCAGTTACTCGGGGCTCACCGGGGAGCTGTTTTTT.

The chain joins TRBV19 to TRBJ1-2; TRBD1 aligns across 9 bases. With 3 bases clipped from V and 7 bases from J, the junction kept 6 bases outside the gene matches. Germline values: CDR1 LNHDA, CDR2 SQIVND (reference sequence). The CDR3 runs to 14 residues. The CDR3 protein is CASSIEQGAGGYTF. CDR3 nucleotide sequence: TGTGCCAGTAGTATTGAACAGGGGGCCGGTGGCTACACCTTC.

The V and J genes are TRBV28 and TRBJ1-5; no clear D gene. The CDR3 totals 17 residues. Germline loops: CDR1 MDHEN, CDR2 SYDVKM. Trimming shortened V by 2 bases and J by 4 bases, and 18 bases separated the two germline ends. The CDR3 sequence is CASSLGMNFGLNQPQHF. CDR3 bases: TGTGCCAGCAGTTTAGGTATGAATTTTGGCCTTAATCAGCCCCAGCATTTT.

The chain employs TRBV4-1 and TRBJ1-2; D remains unclear. Germline lookup yields CDR1 MGHRA and CDR2 YSYEKL. Trimming took 0 bases from V and 3 from J, leaving 8 bases between them. There are 14 residues in the CDR3. The CDR3 is CASSQDRRDYGYTF. DNA for the CDR3: TGCGCCAGCAGCCAAGATCGGCGGGACTATGGCTACACCTTC.

V usage is TRBV28 and J usage is TRBJ2-7, with 7 nucleotides matching TRBD2. Germline lookup yields CDR1 MDHEN and CDR2 SYDVKM. V was pared by 11 bases and J by 6 bases, with 7 bases of the junction left unmatched. The CDR3 has 11 residues. The CDR3 is CAGGGFGEQYF. DNA of the CDR3: TGTGCCGGCGGGGGTTTTGGCGAGCAGTACTTC.

This clone was observed a handful of times. The chain is built from TRBV5-1 and TRBJ1-5; 9 bases match TRBD1. The length of the CDR3 is 15 residues. V shed 1 base and J 4 bases; nucleotides not matched to a gene: 3. The germline V gene encodes CDR1 SGHRS and CDR2 YFSETQ. The CDR3 DNA reads as TGCGCCAGCAGCTTGACGGGACAGGGTAATCAGCCCCAGCATTTT. It yields the protein CASSLTGQGNQPQHF. Full variable domain (rest looked up from reference TRBV5-1 and TRBJ1-5): KAGVTQTPRYLIKTRGQQVTLSCSPISGHRSVSWYQQTPGQGLQFLFEYFSETQRNKGNFPGRFSGRQFSNSRSEMNVSTLELGDSALYLCASSLTGQGNQPQHFGDGTRLSIL.

This sequence joins TRBV5-1 and TRBJ1-1; TRBD1 aligns across 11 bases. The ends lost 4 bases at V and 5 bases at J; junction bases unmatched: 7. The CDR3 extends over 15 amino acids. Looked up from germline, CDR1 is SGHRS and CDR2 is YFSETQ. The chain's CDR3 is CASSPLGQGETEAFF. The CDR3 DNA sequence: TGCGCCAGCAGCCCCCTGGGACAGGGGGAAACTGAAGCTTTCTTT. The variable domain in full, with the rest retrieved from reference TRBV5-1 and TRBJ1-1, is KAGVTQTPRYLIKTRGQQVTLSCSPISGHRSVSWYQQTPGQGLQFLFEYFSETQRNKGNFPGRFSGRQFSNSRSEMNVSTLELGDSALYLCASSPLGQGETEAFFGQGTRLTVV.

There are many counts of this clone. At one end the junction does not follow the germline gene, possibly because of a read error. The J gene is TRBJ2-1, the V gene TRBV4-1; D remains unclear. Germline-derived CDR1 and CDR2 are MGHRA and YSYEKL. The CDR3 length is 12 residues. The CDR3 region is CASSQVYHEQFF. CDR3 bases: TGCGCCAGCAGCCAAGTCTACCATGAGCAGTTCTTC.

This clone was counted only a few times. The CDR3 loop is CASSLGPLAGGFQETQYF. Here the CDR3 DNA reads TGTGCCAGCAGCTTGGGGCCCCTAGCGGGAGGGTTCCAAGAGACCCAGTACTTC. The V gene is TRBV5-4, the J gene TRBJ2-5; 12 nucleotides line up with TRBD2. Trimming removed 0 bases from V and 1 base from J; junction bases left unmatched: 7. Germline CDR1 reads SGHNT; CDR2 reads YYREEE (reference sequence). The length of the CDR3 is 18 residues.

The J gene is TRBJ2-7, the V gene TRBV7-9; D may be TRBD1 (6 bases). CDR1 is SEHNR, CDR2 FQNEAQ, per germline (reference sequence). The CDR3 is 15 residues long. Trimming pared 5 bases from V and 5 bases from J, leaving 19 bases between. CDR3 loop: CASSARMGSGDEQYF. The CDR3 nucleotides are TGTGCCAGCAGCGCTCGAATGGGCTCAGGGGACGAGCAGTACTTC. Based on the CDR3 plus reference TRBV7-9 and TRBJ2-7, the full variable domain is DTGVSQNPRHKITKRGQNVTFRCDPISEHNRLYWYRQTLGQGPEFLTYFQNEAQLEKSRLLSDRFSAERPKGSFSTLEIQRTEQGDSAMYLCASSARMGSGDEQYFGPGTRLTVT.

The chain recombines TRBV5-1 with TRBJ2-1; 7 bases line up with TRBD2. This CDR3 has 16 residues. CDR1 is SGHRS, CDR2 YFSETQ, per germline. With 5 bases clipped from V and 4 bases from J, the junction kept 12 bases outside the gene matches. In DNA, the CDR3 is TGCGCCAGCAGGGAGCTAGCGGAGGGGAAGTACAATGAGCAGTTCTTC. Its translation: CASRELAEGKYNEQFF.

This sequence joins TRBV6-5 and TRBJ2-7; 8 bases align to TRBD1. Germline trimming cut 6 bases from V and 4 bases from J; bases unmatched to any gene: 11. This CDR3 region has 15 residues. Looked up from germline, CDR1 is MNHEY and CDR2 is SVGAGI. The CDR3 nucleotides are TGTGCCAGCAGCATCGACAGGGGTCTCCGTTACGAGCAGTACTTC. Translating it yields CASSIDRGLRYEQYF.

The rearrangement joins TRBV19 to TRBJ1-5; D is perhaps TRBD1 (6 bases). This CDR3 is 16 amino acids long. Looked up from germline, CDR1 is LNHDA and CDR2 is SQIVND (reference sequence). V lost 4 bases and J 3 bases, leaving 16 bases between the germline ends. The CDR3, as DNA: TGTGCCAGTAGTACGGGGACAAGAGTGGCCAATCAGCCCCAGCATTTT. It is translated as CASSTGTRVANQPQHF.